The TCR beta chain under discussion was sequenced for a study of blood T cell repertoires in COVID-19. Assay used: immunoSEQ multiplex PCR; TCRdb lists only in-frame clones, some missing. The sample lists roughly 150,000 clones, more than 65% occurring once. Germline CDR1 is MGHRA and CDR2 is YSYEKL. The CDR3 length is 17 residues. The V gene end was trimmed by 0 bases and the J gene end by 4 bases; junction bases not matched to a gene: 11. This sequence joins TRBV4-1 and TRBJ2-5; 7 bases are shared with TRBD2. Sequencing input: peripheral blood. This receptor was identified in a woman between 50 and 59 years old in a cohort sampled during active or convalescent COVID-19. The CDR3 nucleotides are TGCGCCAGCAGCCAAGAAGGGAGGGGCCGCGGAGTAGAGACCCAGTACTTC. Residues: CASSQEGRGRGVETQYF.